The clone carrying this T cell receptor beta chain has more than one count but fewer than ten. Its specificity is not known. This record belongs to a study of shared clonotypes between healthy human individuals. Study-wide results and caveats: In contrast to clonotypes shared by all four donors, non-shared clonotypes had lower generation probabilities.

With 3 bases removed from V and 8 bases from J, the gap between germline ends came to 9 bases. The CDR3 sequence is 13 residues long. CDR1 is SGDLS, CDR2 YYNGEE, per germline. Method: immunoSEQ multiplex PCR; TCRdb's copy keeps in-frame clones and lacks some. This table has 2 million to 3 million clones, approximately 94% appearing once. This sequence joins TRBV9 and TRBJ1-6; no clear D gene. Specimen: naive CD4+ T cells sorted from blood. Subset here: CD45RA+ positively selected. The source is a man younger than 30 in good health. CDR3 DNA: TGTGCCAGCAGCGCCGGGCCTCATTCACCCCTCCACTTT. Protein sequence: CASSAGPHSPLHF.